Listed below are T cell receptor beta chains from one sample, sequenced in a study of T-cell reconstitution after alpha-beta-depleted transplantation in children. TCRdb re-derived calls from the PCR reads in MiXCR, one entry per CDR3 protein. The sample lists around 670,000 distinct CDR3 sequences; about 12% were seen once. The sequencing used PBMCs, collected before TCRalphabeta/CD19-depleted stem cell transplant. Source of these receptors: a girl aged 2 to 10 with congenital amegakaryocytic thrombocytopenia, due to receive a stem cell transplant. Both conserved end residues are part of each CDR3. Each record gives: CDR3 length, D gene, V gene, J gene, clone size, CDR3 DNA, CDR3 protein. A D gene is named only where the DNA matches it firmly. Not every row has a clone size; where given, it reads once, few, many or a size class.

len: 15; d_gene: -; v_gene: TRBV7-9; j_gene: TRBJ2-1; abundance: many; CDR3nt: TGTGCCAGCAGCTTAGTCACTGATATCCGGGCTGAGCAGTTCTTC; CDR3aa: CASSLVTDIRAEQFF
len: 19; d_gene: TRBD2; v_gene: TRBV3-1; j_gene: TRBJ2-7; abundance: few; CDR3nt: TGTGCCAGCAGCCTACGATGGATCAAAGCGGGAGGTGGCTCCTACGAGCAGTACTTC; CDR3aa: CASSLRWIKAGGGSYEQYF
len: 14; d_gene: TRBD2; v_gene: TRBV2; j_gene: TRBJ2-1; abundance: few; CDR3nt: TGTGCCAGCAGGGTCACTAGCGGTTACAATGAGCAGTTCTTC; CDR3aa: CASRVTSGYNEQFF
len: 15; d_gene: TRBD2; v_gene: TRBV10-3; j_gene: TRBJ2-1; abundance: few; CDR3nt: TGTGCCATCAGGGGGACTAGCGGGGTCAGGGATGAGCAGTTCTTC; CDR3aa: CAIRGTSGVRDEQFF
len: 13; d_gene: -; v_gene: TRBV7-2; j_gene: TRBJ2-3; abundance: many; CDR3nt: TGTGCCAGCAGCCAAAGACGGGAGGATACGCAGTATTTT; CDR3aa: CASSQRREDTQYF
len: 14; d_gene: -; v_gene: TRBV12-3/TRBV12-4; j_gene: TRBJ2-1; abundance: many; CDR3nt: TGTGCCAGCAGTCCCACTTTCGGCTACAATGAGCAGTTCTTC; CDR3aa: CASSPTFGYNEQFF
len: 16; d_gene: TRBD2; v_gene: TRBV5-1; j_gene: TRBJ2-2; abundance: many; CDR3nt: TGCGCCAGCAGCTTGATGCTAGCGGGAAGGTCCGGGGAGCTGTTTTTT; CDR3aa: CASSLMLAGRSGELFF
len: 13; d_gene: -; v_gene: TRBV5-1; j_gene: TRBJ2-7; abundance: once; CDR3nt: TGCGCCAGCAGCTTACCGGACAGCCACGAGCGGTACTTC; CDR3aa: CASSLPDSHERYF
len: 14; d_gene: TRBD1; v_gene: TRBV12-3/TRBV12-4; j_gene: TRBJ2-1; abundance: many; CDR3nt: TGTGCCAGCAGTGAGGACAGGGTCTACAATGAGCAGTTCTTC; CDR3aa: CASSEDRVYNEQFF
len: 13; d_gene: -; v_gene: TRBV10-3; j_gene: TRBJ1-1; abundance: many; CDR3nt: TGTGCCATCAGTGAACAGGCGACGAGGGAAGCTTTCTTT; CDR3aa: CAISEQATREAFF
len: 16; d_gene: -; v_gene: TRBV14; j_gene: TRBJ2-1; abundance: -; CDR3nt: TGTGCCAGCAGCCAAACTCTCCGGAGCTCCTACAATGAGCAGTTCTTC; CDR3aa: CASSQTLRSSYNEQFF
len: 14; d_gene: TRBD2; v_gene: TRBV25-1; j_gene: TRBJ2-3; abundance: few; CDR3nt: TGTGCCAGCAGTGCGAGCGGGAGCCCAGATACGCAGTATTTT; CDR3aa: CASSASGSPDTQYF
len: 15; d_gene: -; v_gene: TRBV7-4; j_gene: TRBJ2-3; abundance: few; CDR3nt: TGTGCCAGCAGCTCTGCCTTTTCTTACGCAGATACGCAGTATTTT; CDR3aa: CASSSAFSYADTQYF
len: 13; d_gene: -; v_gene: TRBV29-1; j_gene: TRBJ2-7; abundance: many; CDR3nt: TGCAGCGTTGCGGGGATAGGATCCTACGAGCAGTACTTC; CDR3aa: CSVAGIGSYEQYF
len: 16; d_gene: TRBD1; v_gene: TRBV20-1; j_gene: TRBJ2-1; abundance: -; CDR3nt: TGCAGTGCTAGAGACGGGACAGGGGGCTTCCGCAATGAGCAGTTATTC; CDR3aa: CSARDGTGGFRNEQLF
len: 15; d_gene: -; v_gene: TRBV25-1; j_gene: TRBJ1-2; abundance: many; CDR3nt: TGTGCCAGCAGAGAATCCGGACTGCGAGGAGTTGGCTACACCTTC; CDR3aa: CASRESGLRGVGYTF
len: 14; d_gene: TRBD1; v_gene: TRBV7-8; j_gene: TRBJ2-7; abundance: many; CDR3nt: TGTGCCAGCAGCTTCAGGACAGGGTCAAGCGAGCAGTACTTC; CDR3aa: CASSFRTGSSEQYF
len: 14; d_gene: -; v_gene: TRBV12-3/TRBV12-4; j_gene: TRBJ2-7; abundance: many; CDR3nt: TGTGCCAGCAGTTCGAATGGATTATCCTACGAGCAGTACTTC; CDR3aa: CASSSNGLSYEQYF
len: 15; d_gene: TRBD2; v_gene: TRBV12-3/TRBV12-4; j_gene: TRBJ2-7; abundance: many; CDR3nt: TGTGCCAGCAATACCAAAGCGGGACCTAGCCACGAGCAGTACTTC; CDR3aa: CASNTKAGPSHEQYF
len: 14; d_gene: -; v_gene: TRBV12-3/TRBV12-4; j_gene: TRBJ2-3; abundance: many; CDR3nt: TGTGCCAGCAGTTTTGGGCAAGGACTGGATACGCAGTATTTT; CDR3aa: CASSFGQGLDTQYF
len: 15; d_gene: TRBD1; v_gene: TRBV5-1; j_gene: TRBJ2-5; abundance: few; CDR3nt: TGCGCCAGCAGCCGCAGGACAGGTCGGGGAGAGACCCAGTACTTC; CDR3aa: CASSRRTGRGETQYF
len: 13; d_gene: -; v_gene: TRBV20-1; j_gene: TRBJ1-1; abundance: -; CDR3nt: TGCAGTATAACCGGGACCCTTGGTACTGAAGCTTTCTTT; CDR3aa: CSITGTLGTEAFF
len: 14; d_gene: TRBD1; v_gene: TRBV7-2; j_gene: TRBJ2-1; abundance: few; CDR3nt: TGTGCCAGCAGCTTAGGTGGGGACAGGCTTTTACAGTTCTTC; CDR3aa: CASSLGGDRLLQFF
len: 14; d_gene: -; v_gene: TRBV5-1; j_gene: TRBJ2-1; abundance: many; CDR3nt: TGCGCCAGCAGCTTGTTATCCCAGGCCTATGAGCAGTTCTTC; CDR3aa: CASSLLSQAYEQFF
len: 15; d_gene: TRBD2; v_gene: TRBV7-3; j_gene: TRBJ2-3; abundance: -; CDR3nt: TGTGCCAGCAGCCGACTAGCGGGCATCACAGATACGCAGTATTTT; CDR3aa: CASSRLAGITDTQYF
len: 19; d_gene: TRBD2; v_gene: TRBV7-9; j_gene: TRBJ2-1; abundance: -; CDR3nt: TGTGCCAGCAGCCCTCCGGGACTAGCGGGCATATCCTCCTACAATGAGCAGTTCTTC; CDR3aa: CASSPPGLAGISSYNEQFF
len: 13; d_gene: -; v_gene: TRBV29-1; j_gene: TRBJ2-7; abundance: -; CDR3nt: TGCAGCGTTGGGGCCGGGGAGGTCCACGAGCAGTACTTC; CDR3aa: CSVGAGEVHEQYF
len: 15; d_gene: -; v_gene: TRBV20-1; j_gene: TRBJ2-1; abundance: -; CDR3nt: TGCAGTGCTAGTCCCCGCTTTCGAATGGGTGATGAGCAGTTCTTC; CDR3aa: CSASPRFRMGDEQFF
len: 12; d_gene: -; v_gene: TRBV29-1; j_gene: TRBJ2-2; abundance: many; CDR3nt: TGCAGCGTTGGGGGAAACACCGGGGAGCTGTTTTTT; CDR3aa: CSVGGNTGELFF
len: 13; d_gene: -; v_gene: TRBV20-1; j_gene: TRBJ2-3; abundance: -; CDR3nt: TGCAGTGCTAGAGAGGCGGGCGCAGATACGCAGTATTTT; CDR3aa: CSAREAGADTQYF
len: 15; d_gene: TRBD2; v_gene: TRBV20-1; j_gene: TRBJ2-3; abundance: -; CDR3nt: TGCAGTGCTAGCGGGACTAGCGGCCAGACAGATACGCAGTATTTT; CDR3aa: CSASGTSGQTDTQYF
len: 14; d_gene: TRBD1; v_gene: TRBV20-1; j_gene: TRBJ2-2; abundance: many; CDR3nt: TGCAGTGCTAGGCGGGACAGGGACACCGGGGAGCTGTTTTTT; CDR3aa: CSARRDRDTGELFF
len: 16; d_gene: TRBD2; v_gene: TRBV20-1; j_gene: TRBJ2-1; abundance: many; CDR3nt: TGCAGTGCTAGGCCTGAGGGAGGGGTCCCCTACAATGAGCAGTTCTTC; CDR3aa: CSARPEGGVPYNEQFF
len: 13; d_gene: TRBD1; v_gene: TRBV20-1; j_gene: TRBJ2-1; abundance: many; CDR3nt: TGCAGTGCTAGAGATATATTACCGGACAGGGAGAGCTTC; CDR3aa: CSARDILPDRESF
len: 16; d_gene: TRBD2; v_gene: TRBV5-1; j_gene: TRBJ2-2; abundance: -; CDR3nt: TGCGCCAGCAGCTTGGTACTAGCGGAAAACACCGGGGAGCTGTTTTTT; CDR3aa: CASSLVLAENTGELFF
len: 14; d_gene: -; v_gene: TRBV15; j_gene: TRBJ1-5; abundance: few; CDR3nt: TGTGCCACCAGGAGTGGGGGGGGCAATCAGCCCCAGCATTTT; CDR3aa: CATRSGGGNQPQHF
len: 13; d_gene: -; v_gene: TRBV7-2; j_gene: TRBJ1-2; abundance: many; CDR3nt: TGTGCCAGCAGCTTACCGGTCGTCTATGGCTACACCTTC; CDR3aa: CASSLPVVYGYTF
len: 16; d_gene: -; v_gene: TRBV3-1; j_gene: TRBJ2-3; abundance: many; CDR3nt: TGTGCCAGCAGCCAAGATAGTCGTGGAGGTGGAGATACGCAGTATTTT; CDR3aa: CASSQDSRGGGDTQYF
len: 13; d_gene: TRBD1; v_gene: TRBV27; j_gene: TRBJ2-7; abundance: many; CDR3nt: TGTGCCAGCAGGAAGACAGGGAGCTACGAGCAGTACTTC; CDR3aa: CASRKTGSYEQYF
len: 16; d_gene: -; v_gene: TRBV7-9; j_gene: TRBJ2-5; abundance: -; CDR3nt: TGTGCCAGCACCTTGTACAGAAACCCCTACCAAGAGACCCAGTACTTC; CDR3aa: CASTLYRNPYQETQYF
len: 16; d_gene: -; v_gene: TRBV19; j_gene: TRBJ1-2; abundance: -; CDR3nt: TGTGCCAGTAGCCCACTGACTCGGGGGGATAACTATGGCTACACCTTC; CDR3aa: CASSPLTRGDNYGYTF
len: 18; d_gene: -; v_gene: TRBV4-2; j_gene: TRBJ2-1; abundance: -; CDR3nt: TGTGCCAGCAGCCAAGATCTTAGTGTGGGAGGTAGGCACAATGAGCAGTTCTTC; CDR3aa: CASSQDLSVGGRHNEQFF
len: 14; d_gene: -; v_gene: TRBV20-1; j_gene: TRBJ2-1; abundance: few; CDR3nt: TGCAGTGCTAGGCCCCGAAGGGGGGACAATGAGCAGTTCTTC; CDR3aa: CSARPRRGDNEQFF
len: 12; d_gene: -; v_gene: TRBV7-9; j_gene: TRBJ1-2; abundance: -; CDR3nt: TGTGCCAGCAGCCCCCACAGGGATGGCTACACCTTC; CDR3aa: CASSPHRDGYTF
len: 12; d_gene: -; v_gene: TRBV6-5; j_gene: TRBJ1-3; abundance: many; CDR3nt: TGTGCCAGCAGGGGGCCTGGAAACACCATATATTTT; CDR3aa: CASRGPGNTIYF
len: 15; d_gene: TRBD2; v_gene: TRBV20-1; j_gene: TRBJ2-1; abundance: few; CDR3nt: TGCAGTGCTAGAGCCGGGACTAGCGGGGTAAATGAGCAGTTCTTC; CDR3aa: CSARAGTSGVNEQFF
len: 17; d_gene: -; v_gene: TRBV5-5; j_gene: TRBJ2-2; abundance: many; CDR3nt: TGTGCCAGCAGCGCGGCGGGGATCCAGAGGAACACCGGGGAGCTGTTTTTT; CDR3aa: CASSAAGIQRNTGELFF
len: 12; d_gene: -; v_gene: TRBV25-1; j_gene: TRBJ2-5; abundance: many; CDR3nt: TGTGCCAGCAGTGAATTGGGTACTAGTTCCTACTTC; CDR3aa: CASSELGTSSYF
len: 14; d_gene: -; v_gene: TRBV28; j_gene: TRBJ1-5; abundance: many; CDR3nt: TGTGCCAGCAAGACCGGCGATGCGCCCTTGCCCCAGCATTTT; CDR3aa: CASKTGDAPLPQHF
len: 15; d_gene: TRBD1; v_gene: TRBV12-3/TRBV12-4; j_gene: TRBJ2-5; abundance: few; CDR3nt: TGTGCCAGCAGTGTCCGGGACAGCACCCAAGAGACCCAGTACTTC; CDR3aa: CASSVRDSTQETQYF
len: 17; d_gene: -; v_gene: TRBV20-1; j_gene: TRBJ1-5; abundance: few; CDR3nt: TGCAGTGCAGTCGGACAGACGAGCATTTATAGCAATCAGCCCCAGCATTTT; CDR3aa: CSAVGQTSIYSNQPQHF
len: 18; d_gene: TRBD2; v_gene: TRBV7-8; j_gene: TRBJ2-1; abundance: many; CDR3nt: TGTGCCAGCACCGGATCGACTAGCGGCCTAATATCAAGGGATGAGCAGTTCTTC; CDR3aa: CASTGSTSGLISRDEQFF
len: 19; d_gene: TRBD2; v_gene: TRBV10-3; j_gene: TRBJ2-3; abundance: -; CDR3nt: TGTGCCATCAGTGAGCCGACCCGGCGCCAGCGGGACGACACAGATACGCAGTATTTT; CDR3aa: CAISEPTRRQRDDTDTQYF
len: 15; d_gene: -; v_gene: TRBV20-1; j_gene: TRBJ2-7; abundance: many; CDR3nt: TGCAGTGCTAGAGAGGACCGTAGCCTAGACTACGAGCAGTACTTC; CDR3aa: CSAREDRSLDYEQYF